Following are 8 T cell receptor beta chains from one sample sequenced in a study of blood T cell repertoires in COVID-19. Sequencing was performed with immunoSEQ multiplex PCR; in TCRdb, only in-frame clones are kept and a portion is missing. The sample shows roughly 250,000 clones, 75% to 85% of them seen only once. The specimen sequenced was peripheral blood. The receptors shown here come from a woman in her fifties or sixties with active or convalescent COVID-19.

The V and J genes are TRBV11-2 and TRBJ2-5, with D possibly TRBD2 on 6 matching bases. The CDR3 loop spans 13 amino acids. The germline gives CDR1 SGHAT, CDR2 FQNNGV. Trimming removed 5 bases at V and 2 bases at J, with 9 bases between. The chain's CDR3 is CASSRDLQETQYF. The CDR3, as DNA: TGTGCCAGCAGCCGGGACTTACAAGAGACCCAGTACTTC.

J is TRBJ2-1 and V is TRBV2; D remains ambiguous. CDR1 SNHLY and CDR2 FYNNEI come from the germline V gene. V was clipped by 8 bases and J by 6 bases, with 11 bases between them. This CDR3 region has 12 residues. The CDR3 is CASPGRFNEQFF. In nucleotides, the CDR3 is TGTGCCAGCCCCGGTCGTTTCAATGAGCAGTTCTTC.

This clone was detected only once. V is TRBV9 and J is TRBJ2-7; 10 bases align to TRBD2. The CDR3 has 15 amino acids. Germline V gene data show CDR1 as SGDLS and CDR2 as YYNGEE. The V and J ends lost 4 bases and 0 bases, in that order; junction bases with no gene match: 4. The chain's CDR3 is CASSLSGGASYEQYF. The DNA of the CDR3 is TGTGCCAGCAGCCTAAGCGGGGGGGCCTCCTACGAGCAGTACTTC.

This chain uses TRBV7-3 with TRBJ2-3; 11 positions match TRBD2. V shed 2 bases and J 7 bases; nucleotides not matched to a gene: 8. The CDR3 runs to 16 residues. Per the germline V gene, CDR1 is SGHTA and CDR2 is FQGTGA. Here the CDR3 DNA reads TGTGCCAGCAGCTTAGTAGCTGGGACTAGCGGAAATACGCAGTATTTT. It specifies CASSLVAGTSGNTQYF.

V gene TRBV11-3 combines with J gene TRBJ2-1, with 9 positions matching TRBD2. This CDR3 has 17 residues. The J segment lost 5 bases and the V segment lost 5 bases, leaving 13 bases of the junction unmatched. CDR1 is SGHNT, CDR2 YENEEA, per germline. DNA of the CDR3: TGTGCCAGCAGCAGGACTAGCGATTCCTGGGGGGACAATGAGCAGTTCTTC. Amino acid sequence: CASSRTSDSWGDNEQFF.

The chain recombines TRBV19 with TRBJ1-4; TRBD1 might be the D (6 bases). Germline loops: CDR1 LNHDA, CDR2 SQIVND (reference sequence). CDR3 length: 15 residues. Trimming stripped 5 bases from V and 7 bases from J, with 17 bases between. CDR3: CASSQAGLQGEKLFF. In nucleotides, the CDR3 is TGTGCCAGTAGTCAGGCAGGTCTACAGGGTGAAAAACTGTTTTTT.

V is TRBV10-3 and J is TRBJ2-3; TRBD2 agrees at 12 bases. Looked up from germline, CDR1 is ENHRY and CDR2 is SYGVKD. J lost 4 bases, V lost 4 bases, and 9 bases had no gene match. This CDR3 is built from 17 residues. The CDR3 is CAISGGLAGGRADTQYF. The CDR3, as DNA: TGTGCCATCAGTGGGGGACTAGCGGGCGGGAGGGCAGATACGCAGTATTTT.

The CDR3 DNA reads TGTGCCAGCAGCTTAGATCTGTTTAGAGAAGCTTTCTTT. Encoded protein: CASSLDLFREAFF. The rearrangement joins TRBV7-9 to TRBJ1-1; D remains unclear. The CDR3 has 13 residues. V dropped 1 base and J dropped 8 bases, with 11 bases sitting between them. The germline V gene has CDR1 SEHNR and CDR2 FQNEAQ (reference sequence).